What follows are 25 T cell receptor beta chains derived from one specimen sequenced in a study of cytomegalovirus exposure and HLA in healthy donors. Clones were read by immunoSEQ multiplex PCR, and TCRdb kept only the in-frame ones, dropping some. The table lists about 330,000 clones, roughly 90% of them singletons. The material sequenced was PBMCs. Every receptor here comes from a woman aged 25 to 39 in good health and CMV-seropositive.

V and J are TRBV28 and TRBJ1-6; D uncertain. The CDR3 extends over 12 amino acids. The germline V gene encodes CDR1 MDHEN and CDR2 SYDVKM. Trimming shortened V by 8 bases and J by 5 bases, and 7 bases separated the two germline ends. DNA of the CDR3: TGTGCCAGCGGATTAAATAATTCACCCCTCCACTTT. Translating gives CASGLNNSPLHF.

This clone has at least ten counts. V and J are TRBV15 and TRBJ2-1, with 8 bases that match TRBD2. This CDR3 has 12 amino acids. The J segment lost 6 bases and the V segment lost 7 bases, leaving 2 bases of the junction unmatched. Germline V gene data show CDR1 as LNHNV and CDR2 as YYDKDF (reference sequence). The CDR3 region is CATTAGGNEQFF. Written as DNA, the CDR3 is TGTGCCACCACCGCGGGGGGCAATGAGCAGTTCTTC.

This clone is a singleton in its sample. The chain carries TRBV4-3 and TRBJ2-3, with 10 bases identical to TRBD1. V trimming: 0 bases; J trimming: 4 bases; junction bases outside the gene matches: 4. Germline V CDR1 and CDR2: LGHNA, YSLEER. The CDR3 loop spans 16 amino acids. The CDR3 here is CASSQERTGGSDTQYF. The CDR3 nucleotides are TGCGCCAGCAGCCAAGAGCGGACAGGGGGGTCAGATACGCAGTATTTT.

CDR3 sequence (DNA): TGTGCCAGCAGTTTTGTAGTCGTAGGGACATACGGGTTCTTC. It yields the protein CASSFVVVGTYGFF. The chain joins TRBV28 to TRBJ2-1; D possibly corresponds to TRBD1 (6 bases). The CDR3 consists of 14 residues. Looked up from germline, CDR1 is MDHEN and CDR2 is SYDVKM. V lost 3 bases and J lost 15, with 21 bases in between.

The chain combines TRBV27 with TRBJ2-2, with 9 bases aligning to TRBD2. Germline assignment: CDR1 MNHEY and CDR2 SMNVEV (reference sequence). V trimming: 2 bases; J trimming: 5 bases; junction bases outside the gene matches: 6. The CDR3 has 16 residues. The CDR3 DNA reads TGTGCCAGCAGTTTAGAGGGGCTAGCGGGAACCGGGGAGCTGTTTTTT. It translates to CASSLEGLAGTGELFF.

This clone was counted a few times. The chain couples TRBV7-2 to TRBJ1-2; TRBD1 agrees at 10 bases. The CDR3 has 15 residues. V lost 6 bases to trimming and J lost 2 bases; unmatched junction nucleotides: 6. Looked up from germline, CDR1 is SGHTA and CDR2 is FQGNSA. The CDR3 DNA reads TGTGCCAGCAGGACAGGGGGCGTATCAAACTATGGCTACACCTTC. Encoded protein: CASRTGGVSNYGYTF.

The chain employs TRBV5-1 and TRBJ2-2, with 8 bases fitting TRBD2. Germline CDR1 and CDR2: SGHRS and YFSETQ. Losses at the gene ends were 0 bases for V and 5 bases for J; bases not matched to a gene: 9. CDR3 length equals 17 residues. This chain's CDR3 is CASSLVVAGGRTGELFF. The DNA for the CDR3 is TGCGCCAGCAGCTTGGTTGTCGCGGGAGGTCGTACCGGGGAGCTGTTTTTT.

This chain links TRBV14 with TRBJ2-3; TRBD1 agrees at 7 bases. This CDR3 has 15 amino acids. Germline V lookup: CDR1 SGHDN, CDR2 FVKESK. V was pared by 4 bases and J by 4 bases, with 8 bases of the junction left unmatched. CDR3 amino acids: CASSRFQGQSDTQYF. The CDR3 coding sequence is TGTGCCAGCAGCCGATTCCAGGGACAGTCAGATACGCAGTATTTT. Using reference TRBV14 and TRBJ2-3 for the parts outside the CDR3, the full variable domain is EAGVTQFPSHSVIEKGQTVTLRCDPISGHDNLYWYRRVMGKEIKFLLHFVKESKQDESGMPNNRFLAERTGGTYSTLKVQPAELEDSGVYFCASSRFQGQSDTQYFGPGTRLTVL.

The genes are TRBV7-6 and TRBJ1-1; D is unclear. Between the trimmed V and J ends, which lost 1 base and 9 bases, there was a span of 6 bases. The CDR3 extends over 11 amino acids. The germline V gene has CDR1 SGHVS and CDR2 FNYEAQ. CDR3 coding DNA: TGTGCCAGCAGCTTAGATAACCAAGCTTTCTTT. Protein: CASSLDNQAFF.

This clone was seen just once. This chain connects TRBV11-2 to TRBJ2-5, with TRBD2 identical over 7 bases. CDR1 and CDR2 (germline): SGHAT, FQNNGV. The J segment lost 5 bases and the V segment lost 3 bases, leaving 6 bases of the junction unmatched. This CDR3 comprises 14 residues. CDR3 nucleotide sequence: TGTGCCAGCAGCTTGGGGAGGGGAAGGGAGACCCAGTACTTC. Translated, it gives CASSLGRGRETQYF.

The rearrangement links TRBV11-2 to TRBJ1-1, with TRBD1 matching over 7 bases. Germline lookup yields CDR1 SGHAT and CDR2 FQNNGV. The CDR3 is made up of 17 amino acids. V was clipped by 5 bases and J by 0 bases; unmatched bases: 12. CDR3 in DNA: TGTGCCAGCAGCCAAAAGCGGGACAGCCTTATGAACACTGAAGCTTTCTTT. Translating it yields CASSQKRDSLMNTEAFF. The complete variable domain, with remaining parts taken from reference TRBV11-2 and TRBJ1-1, reads EAGVAQSPRYKIIEKRQSVAFWCNPISGHATLYWYQQILGQGPKLLIQFQNNGVVDDSQLPKDRFSAERLKGVDSTLKIQPAKLEDSAVYLCASSQKRDSLMNTEAFFGQGTRLTVV.

This clone was observed a single time. This chain connects TRBV27 to TRBJ1-1; 8 bases fit TRBD1. This CDR3 comprises 15 residues. After removal of 5 bases from V and 0 bases from J, the junction contained 5 bases not matched to a gene. CDR1 MNHEY and CDR2 SMNVEV come from the germline V gene (reference sequence). The chain's CDR3 is CASSEGQGMNTEAFF. The CDR3 nucleotides are TGTGCCAGCAGTGAAGGACAGGGAATGAACACTGAAGCTTTCTTT.

This clone was observed a single time. This chain joins TRBV7-2 and TRBJ2-2; 10 nucleotides match TRBD1. The CDR3 length is 14 residues. Germline values: CDR1 SGHTA, CDR2 FQGNSA. Germline trimming cut 4 bases from V and 6 bases from J; bases unmatched to any gene: 2. Written as DNA, the CDR3 is TGTGCCAGCAGCTACGACAGGGGGCCCGGGGAGCTGTTTTTT. As protein: CASSYDRGPGELFF.

The V call is TRBV7-9, the J call TRBJ2-1; 8 positions agree with TRBD1. The germline V gene has CDR1 SEHNR and CDR2 FQNEAQ (reference sequence). V shed 7 bases and J 10 bases; nucleotides not matched to a gene: 9. This CDR3 region has 13 residues. CDR3 sequence reads: CASTSQGAREQFF. The CDR3 DNA is TGTGCCAGCACCTCTCAGGGGGCGCGGGAGCAGTTCTTC. Full variable domain (remainder filled in from reference TRBV7-9 and TRBJ2-1): DTGVSQNPRHKITKRGQNVTFRCDPISEHNRLYWYRQTLGQGPEFLTYFQNEAQLEKSRLLSDRFSAERPKGSFSTLEIQRTEQGDSAMYLCASTSQGAREQFFGPGTRLTVL.

This clone was observed a handful of times. The chain employs TRBV28 and TRBJ1-1; D remains ambiguous. Germline lookup yields CDR1 MDHEN and CDR2 SYDVKM. The CDR3 is made up of 12 amino acids. V lost 6 bases to trimming and J lost 2 bases, with 7 bases between them. This chain's CDR3 is CASSEINTEAFF. The DNA of the CDR3 is TGTGCCAGCAGCGAAATCAACACTGAAGCTTTCTTT. The complete variable domain, with remaining parts taken from reference TRBV28 and TRBJ1-1, reads DVKVTQSSRYLVKRTGEKVFLECVQDMDHENMFWYRQDPGLGLRLIYFSYDVKMKEKGDIPEGYSVSREKKERFSLILESASTNQTSMYLCASSEINTEAFFGQGTRLTVV.

The V gene is TRBV29-1, the J gene TRBJ2-5; D remains ambiguous. The CDR3 has 14 amino acids. Looked up from germline, CDR1 is SQVTM and CDR2 is ANQGSEA. Between the trimmed V and J ends, which lost 4 bases and 4 bases, there was a span of 16 bases. The CDR3 DNA is TGCAGCGTTGGGATGGGATCAAACCTAGAGACCCAGTACTTC. Its translation is CSVGMGSNLETQYF.

V usage is TRBV5-1 and J usage is TRBJ2-3; 9 positions agree with TRBD2. The CDR3 is made up of 14 amino acids. The germline V gene has CDR1 SGHRS and CDR2 YFSETQ. The V segment lost 5 bases and the J segment 4 bases; nucleotides outside the gene matches: 5. Here the CDR3 DNA reads TGCGCCAGCAGTGCGGGAGGGCTTGCAGATACGCAGTATTTT. This encodes CASSAGGLADTQYF.

This chain links TRBV5-1 with TRBJ2-7; a possible D gene is TRBD2 (6 bases). V dropped 7 bases and J dropped 3 bases, with 20 bases sitting between them. This CDR3 region has 15 residues. Germline V gene data show CDR1 as SGHRS and CDR2 as YFSETQ. CDR3 amino acids: CASAEALGRGYEQYF. As DNA, the CDR3 is TGCGCCAGCGCGGAGGCCTTGGGGCGGGGCTACGAGCAGTACTTC.

CDR3 loop: CASSSFTSLNTGELFF. CDR3 DNA: TGTGCCAGCAGTTCCTTTACCTCCCTAAACACCGGGGAGCTGTTTTTT. V and J are TRBV28 and TRBJ2-2; D is unresolved. The CDR3 sequence is 16 residues long. CDR1 and CDR2 from the germline V gene are MDHEN and SYDVKM. Trimming took 4 bases from V and 2 from J, leaving 14 bases between them.

This chain connects TRBV27 to TRBJ1-4; a possible D gene is TRBD1 (5 bases). CDR3 length: 16 amino acids. Germline CDR1 reads MNHEY; CDR2 reads SMNVEV (reference sequence). V lost 3 bases, J lost 2 bases, and 13 bases lay in between. The CDR3 reads CASSFGGEATNEKLFF. For the CDR3, the DNA is TGTGCCAGCAGTTTTGGGGGAGAGGCGACTAATGAAAAACTGTTTTTT.

This CDR3 is CASESVGQGYNEQFF. In nucleotides, the CDR3 is TGTGCCAGCGAATCAGTAGGGCAGGGCTACAATGAGCAGTTCTTC. The chain employs TRBV19 and TRBJ2-1; tentatively, D is TRBD1 (5 bases). V lost 9 bases to trimming and J lost 3 bases, with 18 bases between them. The CDR3 runs 15 residues. Germline V gene data show CDR1 as LNHDA and CDR2 as SQIVND (reference sequence).

V and J are TRBV6-1 and TRBJ1-1, with D uncertain. This CDR3 spans 15 amino acids. Germline CDR1 reads MNHNS; CDR2 reads SASEGT. V gave up 2 bases and J gave up 0 bases, with 10 bases separating them. CDR3 coding DNA: TGTGCCAGCAGTGAAAGTCCACCACTGAACACTGAAGCTTTCTTT. This encodes CASSESPPLNTEAFF.

The genes are TRBV5-1 and TRBJ1-1; D unresolved. The V gene's germline CDR1 is SGHRS and CDR2 YFSETQ. The CDR3 covers 13 residues. The V and J ends lost 1 base and 2 bases respectively, with 6 bases between them. CDR3 sequence reads: CASSLTDNTEAFF. CDR3 sequence (DNA): TGCGCCAGCAGCTTGACAGACAACACTGAAGCTTTCTTT.

The chain links TRBV28 to TRBJ1-1; D call uncertain. The CDR3 runs 9 residues. Trimming took off 8 bases at V and 6 bases at J, with 4 bases between the two ends. CDR1 and CDR2 from the germline V gene are MDHEN and SYDVKM. CDR3 sequence: CASGPEAFF. CDR3 nucleotide sequence: TGTGCCAGCGGCCCTGAAGCTTTCTTT.

The chain has TRBV9 and TRBJ2-1; D gene unclear. With 0 bases removed from V and 8 bases from J, the gap between germline ends came to 6 bases. The CDR3 runs to 12 residues. Per germline, CDR1 SGDLS and CDR2 YYNGEE. In nucleotides, the CDR3 is TGTGCCAGCAGCGTAGATTCCTATGAGCAGTTCTTC. Translated: CASSVDSYEQFF.